This passage covers 21 T cell receptor beta chains from one sample sequenced in a study of T cell responses to AZD1222 COVID-19 vaccine. TCRdb's copy holds only in-frame clones and misses some; the assay was immunoSEQ multiplex PCR. This table holds fewer than 150,000 clones, roughly 86% found once. The sequenced sample was peripheral blood, obtained 28 days after the second AZD1222 dose. These receptors were collected from an adult who received the AZD1222 COVID-19 vaccine.

This chain uses TRBV27 with TRBJ1-2; 8 bases fit TRBD1. The CDR3 spans 15 residues. The trim removed 8 bases at V and 8 bases at J, leaving 16 bases unmatched. CDR1 and CDR2 from the germline V gene are MNHEY and SMNVEV (reference sequence). The CDR3 loop is CASRRNDRGRGGYTF. For the CDR3, the DNA is TGTGCCAGCCGGCGGAACGACAGGGGCAGAGGGGGCTACACCTTC.

The V and J genes are TRBV27 and TRBJ2-3, with a tentative D call TRBD1 (5 bases). Trimming left V 4 bases short and J 7 bases short, with 12 bases between. Germline assignment: CDR1 MNHEY and CDR2 SMNVEV (reference sequence). This CDR3 is built from 13 residues. The CDR3 protein is CASSSRQRNTQYF. The CDR3 region has the DNA TGTGCCAGCAGTTCCAGACAGAGGAATACGCAGTATTTT.

V gene TRBV20-1 combines with J gene TRBJ2-1; D is possibly TRBD1 (6 bases). The ends were cut back, 4 bases at V and 9 bases at J, with 10 bases in the middle. CDR1 is DFQATT and CDR2 is SNEGSKA in the germline V gene (reference sequence). The CDR3 covers 11 residues. In DNA form, the CDR3 reads TGCAGTGCTAACAGGGCGGCTGAGCAGTTCTTC. Protein: CSANRAAEQFF.

This CDR3 reads CASRYRDMNTEAFF. In nucleotides, the CDR3 is TGTGCCAGCAGATACAGAGACATGAACACTGAAGCTTTCTTT. V gene TRBV7-8 combines with J gene TRBJ1-1, with D hard to call. Trimming shortened V by 6 bases and J by 0 bases, and 11 bases separated the two germline ends. This CDR3 is built from 14 residues. In germline, CDR1 is SGHVS, CDR2 FQNEAQ.

This sequence joins TRBV30 and TRBJ1-4; the D gene is possibly TRBD1 (6 bases). The CDR3 is 14 residues long. Trimming shortened V by 2 bases and J by 7 bases, and 14 bases separated the two germline ends. The germline gives CDR1 GTSNPN, CDR2 SVGIG (reference sequence). The CDR3 sequence: CAWSLLGAGEKLFF. In DNA form, the CDR3 reads TGTGCCTGGAGTTTGTTGGGGGCGGGTGAAAAACTGTTTTTT.

The chain employs TRBV6-5 and TRBJ2-3, with TRBD1 matching 7 bases. The V and J ends lost 6 bases and 4 bases, in that order; junction bases with no gene match: 10. Germline CDR1 reads MNHEY; CDR2 reads SVGAGI. The CDR3 extends over 15 amino acids. CDR3: CASRLGGPPADTQYF. CDR3 nucleotide sequence: TGTGCCAGCAGATTAGGGGGCCCTCCCGCAGATACGCAGTATTTT.

V usage is TRBV7-9 and J usage is TRBJ2-1; D is ambiguous. V was trimmed by 5 bases and J by 4 bases, leaving 12 bases between them. The CDR3 contains 14 residues. The germline gives CDR1 SEHNR, CDR2 FQNEAQ (reference sequence). This chain's CDR3 is CASSPEGSYNEQFF. The CDR3 region has the DNA TGTGCCAGCAGCCCCGAAGGCTCTTACAATGAGCAGTTCTTC.

The genes are TRBV19 and TRBJ1-6; no firm D call. This CDR3 comprises 13 residues. V was shortened by 8 bases and J by 7 bases, with 12 bases between the two germline ends. CDR1 and CDR2 from the germline V gene are LNHDA and SQIVND (reference sequence). CDR3 in amino acids: CASSAVGNSPLHF. The CDR3 DNA is TGTGCCAGTTCCGCGGTGGGGAATTCACCCCTCCACTTT.

The chain is built from TRBV19 and TRBJ1-5; 7 nucleotides agree with TRBD1. The V segment lost 8 bases and the J segment 2 bases; nucleotides outside the gene matches: 12. The CDR3 loop spans 16 amino acids. The germline V gene has CDR1 LNHDA and CDR2 SQIVND (reference sequence). Here the CDR3 DNA reads TGTGCCAGTTCTCTTTTACAGGGGACGGGCAATCAGCCCCAGCATTTT. Protein sequence: CASSLLQGTGNQPQHF.

The chain couples TRBV9 to TRBJ2-2; D is perhaps TRBD2 (5 bases). V lost 4 bases and J 4 bases, leaving 8 bases between the germline ends. CDR1 and CDR2 (germline): SGDLS, YYNGEE. The CDR3 has 13 amino acids. CDR3 residues: CASSLAITGELFF. CDR3 in DNA: TGTGCCAGCAGCTTAGCGATCACCGGGGAGCTGTTTTTT.

This rearrangement joins TRBV9 to TRBJ2-7; no firm D call. The CDR3 runs to 14 residues. V was pared by 0 bases and J by 6 bases, with 13 bases between. The V gene's germline CDR1 is SGDLS and CDR2 YYNGEE. The CDR3 coding sequence is TGTGCCAGCAGCGTAGAGGTAGCTTCGGTCGAGCAGTACTTC. Translation gives CASSVEVASVEQYF.

The chain has TRBV7-9 and TRBJ1-2; 11 bases line up with TRBD1. The CDR3 has 14 amino acids. Trimming at V came to 4 bases and at J to 7 bases, leaving 5 bases not matched to a gene. Germline assignment: CDR1 SEHNR and CDR2 FQNEAQ (reference sequence). CDR3 loop: CASSSRTGGSGYTF. CDR3 nucleotides: TGTGCCAGCAGCTCCAGGACAGGGGGCAGTGGCTACACCTTC.

The chain couples TRBV2 to TRBJ1-1; maybe TRBD1 (6 bases). The length of the CDR3 is 15 residues. V lost 2 bases and J lost 4, with 14 bases in between. CDR1 is SNHLY and CDR2 is FYNNEI in the germline V gene. In DNA, the CDR3 is TGTGCCAGCAGTGAATATGGAGTGGGGGCCACTGAAGCTTTCTTT. This codes for CASSEYGVGATEAFF.

The chain uses TRBV13 and TRBJ1-5; no clear D gene. The CDR3 consists of 13 residues. Trimming took 2 bases from V and 4 from J, leaving 6 bases between them. CDR1 is PRHDT and CDR2 is FYEKMQ in the germline V gene (reference sequence). The chain's CDR3 is CASSLNRNQPQHF. CDR3 bases: TGTGCCAGCAGCTTAAACAGAAATCAGCCCCAGCATTTT.

The gene calls are TRBV19 and TRBJ1-1, with D possibly matching TRBD1 (5 bases). V gave up 4 bases and J gave up 1 base, with 16 bases separating them. CDR1 and CDR2 from the germline V gene are LNHDA and SQIVND (reference sequence). The CDR3 is made up of 16 amino acids. CDR3 nucleotide sequence: TGTGCCAGTAGTAGGCCTGGGGCAGGACCGAACACTGAAGCTTTCTTT. It translates to CASSRPGAGPNTEAFF.

The J gene is TRBJ1-3, the V gene TRBV19; TRBD1 matches at 8 bases. J was trimmed by 1 base and V by 7 bases; bases with no gene match: 3. The CDR3 runs 14 residues. CDR1 is LNHDA and CDR2 is SQIVND in the germline V gene (reference sequence). The CDR3 region is CASTRGRSGNTIYF. CDR3 bases: TGTGCCAGTACCAGGGGGCGATCTGGAAACACCATATATTTT.

Only a few counts were recorded for this clone. The sample contains more than one DNA sequence encoding this CDR3. V and J are TRBV4-2 and TRBJ1-4, with D perhaps matching TRBD1 (6 bases). This CDR3 contains 14 residues. The germline gives CDR1 LGHNA, CDR2 YNFKEQ. Trimming removed 0 bases at V and 8 bases at J, with 10 bases between. CDR3: CASSQDRGREKLFF. The CDR3 DNA sequence: TGTGCCAGCAGCCAAGACAGGGGCAGGGAAAAACTGTTTTTT.

V and J are TRBV11-3 and TRBJ1-1; 7 nucleotides match TRBD1. Per the germline V gene, CDR1 is SGHNT and CDR2 is YENEEA. This CDR3 region has 16 residues. Trimming at V came to 4 bases and at J to 1 base, leaving 9 bases not matched to a gene. The chain's CDR3 is CASSSSYRGGNTEAFF. CDR3 nucleotides: TGTGCCAGCAGCTCATCTTACAGGGGAGGGAACACTGAAGCTTTCTTT.

The CDR3 spells CASSEVSGREELFF. CDR3 sequence (DNA): TGTGCCAGCAGTGAAGTTAGCGGGAGAGAGGAGCTGTTTTTT. V usage is TRBV28 and J usage is TRBJ2-2, with TRBD2 matching over 9 bases. The CDR3 has 14 amino acids. J was trimmed by 10 bases and V by 5 bases; bases with no gene match: 8. The germline V gene has CDR1 MDHEN and CDR2 SYDVKM.

The chain joins TRBV6-2 or TRBV6-3 to TRBJ2-5; 11 nucleotides line up with TRBD2. Germline loops: CDR1 MNHEY, CDR2 SVGEGT. The V and J ends lost 3 bases and 1 base, in that order; junction bases with no gene match: 7. This CDR3 comprises 17 residues. The CDR3 nucleotides are TGTGCCAGCAGTTATCGGAAAACTAGCGGGAGCCAAGAGACCCAGTACTTC. This gives the protein CASSYRKTSGSQETQYF.

This sequence joins TRBV2 and TRBJ1-6; tentative D call: TRBD1 (6 bases). V dropped 3 bases and J dropped 7 bases, with 10 bases sitting between them. This CDR3 has 14 residues. The germline V gene has CDR1 SNHLY and CDR2 FYNNEI. The CDR3 protein is CASSDQGWNSPLHF. As DNA, the CDR3 is TGTGCCAGCAGTGATCAGGGGTGGAATTCACCCCTCCACTTT.